This TCR beta chain stems from a study of Graves' ophthalmopathy and Graves' hyperthyroidism. Exclusion covered patients with other autoimmune diseases or uncontrolled infections (as well as pregnancy or lactation). PBMCs were obtained from 8 to 10 ml of fresh peripheral blood. In its sample, this clonotype was seen many times. Germline V CDR1 and CDR2: SEHNR, FQNEAQ (reference sequence). The CDR3 runs 14 residues. Trimming took 4 bases from V and 4 from J, leaving 13 bases between them. Amplification from RNA transcripts yielded the TCR beta CDR3 regions. HTBI-primed first-round RT-PCR preceded second-round multiplex PCR. TCRdb reprocessed the multiplex PCR reads with MiXCR, giving one entry per CDR3 protein. The sample records hundreds of thousands of distinct CDR3 sequences, 40% being singletons.

Input material: peripheral blood. V and J are TRBV7-9 and TRBJ1-1; D call uncertain. The TCR originated in an adult man with Graves' ophthalmopathy. The CDR3 bases are TGTGCCAGCAGCTCGGGGAGTCCGGGCACTGAAGCTTTCTTT. Translation gives CASSSGSPGTEAFF.